These T cell receptor beta chains were read from a single sample in a study of cytomegalovirus exposure and HLA in healthy donors. Data came from immunoSEQ multiplex PCR; TCRdb stores just in-frame clones and leaves some out. The sample has roughly 200,000 clones; around four fifths are singletons. Input material: PBMCs. The source is a man aged 40-49 years in good health and CMV-seropositive. CDR3s include the opening cysteine and the closing phenylalanine or tryptophan.

V: TRBV15; J: TRBJ1-6; CDR3: CATSRVGAGNSPLHF
V: TRBV5-1; J: TRBJ2-7; CDR3: CASSAGQATIYEQYF
V: TRBV18; J: -; CDR3: CASSLTGLAYEQYF
V: TRBV28; J: TRBJ1-3; CDR3: CASSSPPGGFGNTIYF
V: TRBV27; J: -; CDR3: CASSPTGTSDPPYEQYF
V: TRBV7-6; J: TRBJ2-7; CDR3: CASSPRLAGGDEQYF
V: TRBV18; J: TRBJ2-7; CDR3: CASSPYAGVTDYEQYF
V: TRBV12-5; J: TRBJ1-1; CDR3: CASGSQGAAFF
V: TRBV5-5; J: TRBJ1-1; CDR3: CASSRRTGDVLNTEAFF
V: TRBV6-4; J: TRBJ2-3; CDR3: CASSESRTDTQYF
V: TRBV18; J: TRBJ1-1; CDR3: CASSLGSPPEAFF
V: TRBV7-2; J: TRBJ2-5; CDR3: CASRGGTSGRAIWETQYF
V: TRBV29-1; J: TRBJ1-5; CDR3: CSVGPDRANQPQHF